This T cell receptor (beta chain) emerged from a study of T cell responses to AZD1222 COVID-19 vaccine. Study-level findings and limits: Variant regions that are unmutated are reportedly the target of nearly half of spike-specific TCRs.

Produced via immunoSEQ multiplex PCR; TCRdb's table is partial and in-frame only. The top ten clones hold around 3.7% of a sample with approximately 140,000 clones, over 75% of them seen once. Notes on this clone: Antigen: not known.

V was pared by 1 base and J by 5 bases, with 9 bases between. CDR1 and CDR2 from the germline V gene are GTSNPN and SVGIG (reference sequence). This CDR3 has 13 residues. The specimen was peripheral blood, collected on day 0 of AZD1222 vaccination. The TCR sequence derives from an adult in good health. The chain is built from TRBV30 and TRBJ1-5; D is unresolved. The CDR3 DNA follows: TGTGCCTGGAGTGCCGGGAAGGATCAGCCCCAGCATTTT. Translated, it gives CAWSAGKDQPQHF.